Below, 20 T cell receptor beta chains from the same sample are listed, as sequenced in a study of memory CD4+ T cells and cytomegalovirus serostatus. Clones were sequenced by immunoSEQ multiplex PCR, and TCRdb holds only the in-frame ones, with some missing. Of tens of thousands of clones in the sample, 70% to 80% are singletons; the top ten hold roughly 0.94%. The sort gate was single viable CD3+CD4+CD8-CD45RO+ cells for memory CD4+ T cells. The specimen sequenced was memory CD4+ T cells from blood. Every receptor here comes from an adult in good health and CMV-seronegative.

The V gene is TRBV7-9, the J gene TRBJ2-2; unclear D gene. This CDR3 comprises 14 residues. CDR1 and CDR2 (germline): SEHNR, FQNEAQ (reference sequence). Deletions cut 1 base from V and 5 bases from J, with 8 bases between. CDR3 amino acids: CASSLVRRTGELFF. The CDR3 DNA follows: TGTGCCAGCAGCTTAGTCCGTCGGACCGGGGAGCTGTTTTTT. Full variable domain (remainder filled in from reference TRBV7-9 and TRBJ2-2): DTGVSQNPRHKITKRGQNVTFRCDPISEHNRLYWYRQTLGQGPEFLTYFQNEAQLEKSRLLSDRFSAERPKGSFSTLEIQRTEQGDSAMYLCASSLVRRTGELFFGEGSRLTVL.

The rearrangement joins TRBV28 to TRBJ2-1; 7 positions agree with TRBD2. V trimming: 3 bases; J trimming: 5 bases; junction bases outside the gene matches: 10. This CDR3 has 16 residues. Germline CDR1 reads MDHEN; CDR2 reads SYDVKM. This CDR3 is CASSFSGGSRDNEQFF. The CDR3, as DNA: TGTGCCAGCAGTTTCTCGGGCGGGAGTAGGGACAATGAGCAGTTCTTC. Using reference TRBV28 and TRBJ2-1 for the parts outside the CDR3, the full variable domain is DVKVTQSSRYLVKRTGEKVFLECVQDMDHENMFWYRQDPGLGLRLIYFSYDVKMKEKGDIPEGYSVSREKKERFSLILESASTNQTSMYLCASSFSGGSRDNEQFFGPGTRLTVL.

Here the CDR3 reads CASTTRGTGSYEQYF. The DNA of the CDR3 is TGTGCCAGTACCACCAGAGGGACAGGGTCCTACGAGCAGTACTTC. V and J are TRBV19 and TRBJ2-7, with 9 bases fitting TRBD1. CDR1 and CDR2 from the germline V gene are LNHDA and SQIVND (reference sequence). This CDR3 is built from 15 residues. With 7 bases clipped from V and 1 base from J, the junction kept 8 bases outside the gene matches.

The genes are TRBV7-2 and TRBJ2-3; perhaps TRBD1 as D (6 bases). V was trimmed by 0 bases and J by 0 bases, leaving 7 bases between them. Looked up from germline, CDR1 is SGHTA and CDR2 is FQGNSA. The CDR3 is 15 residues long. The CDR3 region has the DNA TGTGCCAGCAGCTTAGCGGGGGCTAGCACAGATACGCAGTATTTT. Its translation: CASSLAGASTDTQYF.

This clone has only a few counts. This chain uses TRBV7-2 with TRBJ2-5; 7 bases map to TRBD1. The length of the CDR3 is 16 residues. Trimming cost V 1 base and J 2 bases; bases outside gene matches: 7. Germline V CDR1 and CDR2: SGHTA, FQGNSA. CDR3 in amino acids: CASSLVRGPGQETQYF. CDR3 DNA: TGTGCCAGCAGCTTAGTAAGGGGGCCAGGGCAAGAGACCCAGTACTTC.

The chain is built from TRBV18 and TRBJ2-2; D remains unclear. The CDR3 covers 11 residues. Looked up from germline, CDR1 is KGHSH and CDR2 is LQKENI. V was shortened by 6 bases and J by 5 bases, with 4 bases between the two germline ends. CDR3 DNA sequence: TGTGCCAGCTCCTTAACCGGGGAGCTGTTTTTT. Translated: CASSLTGELFF.

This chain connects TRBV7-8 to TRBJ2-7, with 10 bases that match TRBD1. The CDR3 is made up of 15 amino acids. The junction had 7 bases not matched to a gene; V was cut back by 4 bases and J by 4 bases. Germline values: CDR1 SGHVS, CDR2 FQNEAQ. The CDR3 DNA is TGTGCCAGCAGCTGGACAGGGGGAGTAAGATACGAGCAGTACTTC. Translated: CASSWTGGVRYEQYF.

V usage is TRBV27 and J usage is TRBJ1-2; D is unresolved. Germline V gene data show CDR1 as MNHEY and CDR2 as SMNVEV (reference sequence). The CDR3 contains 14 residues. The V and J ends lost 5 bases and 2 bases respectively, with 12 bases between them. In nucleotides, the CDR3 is TGTGCCAGCAGTGCTCGGGGTGGGAACTATGGCTACACCTTC. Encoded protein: CASSARGGNYGYTF.

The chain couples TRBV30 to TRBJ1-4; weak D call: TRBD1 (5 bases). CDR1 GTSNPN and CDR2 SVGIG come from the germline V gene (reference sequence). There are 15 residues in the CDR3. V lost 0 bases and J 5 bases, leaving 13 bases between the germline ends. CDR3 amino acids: CAWSVLGQGNEKLFF. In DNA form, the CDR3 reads TGTGCCTGGAGTGTACTGGGGCAGGGAAATGAAAAACTGTTTTTT.

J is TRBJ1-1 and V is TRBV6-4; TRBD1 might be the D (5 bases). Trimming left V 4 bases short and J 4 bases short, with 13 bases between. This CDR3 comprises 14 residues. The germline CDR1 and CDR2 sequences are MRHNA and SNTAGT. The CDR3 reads CASSGESGSTEAFF. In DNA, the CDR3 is TGTGCCAGCAGTGGGGAATCAGGGAGCACTGAAGCTTTCTTT.

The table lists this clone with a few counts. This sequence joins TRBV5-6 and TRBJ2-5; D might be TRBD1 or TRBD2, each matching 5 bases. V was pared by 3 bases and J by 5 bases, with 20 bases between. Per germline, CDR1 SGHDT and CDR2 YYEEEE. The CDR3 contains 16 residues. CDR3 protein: CASSWKGLAHRETQYF. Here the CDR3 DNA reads TGTGCCAGCAGCTGGAAGGGGCTAGCCCATAGGGAGACCCAGTACTTC.

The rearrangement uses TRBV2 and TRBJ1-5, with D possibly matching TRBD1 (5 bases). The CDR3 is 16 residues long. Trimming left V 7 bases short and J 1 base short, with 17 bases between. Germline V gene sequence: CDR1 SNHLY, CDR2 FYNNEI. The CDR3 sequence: CASMLMGTGSNQPQHF. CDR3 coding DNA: TGTGCCAGCATGCTAATGGGGACGGGAAGCAATCAGCCCCAGCATTTT. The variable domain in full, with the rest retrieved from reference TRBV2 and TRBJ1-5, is EPEVTQTPSHQVTQMGQEVILRCVPISNHLYFYWYRQILGQKVEFLVSFYNNEISEKSEIFDDQFSVERPDGSNFTLKIRSTKLEDSAMYFCASMLMGTGSNQPQHFGDGTRLSIL.

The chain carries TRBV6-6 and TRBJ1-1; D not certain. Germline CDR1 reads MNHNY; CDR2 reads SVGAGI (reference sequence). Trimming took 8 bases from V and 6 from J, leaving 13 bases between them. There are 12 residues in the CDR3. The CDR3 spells CASGRGWAEAFF. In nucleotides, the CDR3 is TGTGCCAGCGGGCGAGGGTGGGCTGAAGCTTTCTTT.

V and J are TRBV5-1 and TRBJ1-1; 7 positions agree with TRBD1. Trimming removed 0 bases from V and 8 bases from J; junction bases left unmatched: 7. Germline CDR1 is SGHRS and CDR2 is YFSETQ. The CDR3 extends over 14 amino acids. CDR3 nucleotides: TGCGCCAGCAGCTTGGAAAGACAGGGCGTAGAAGCTTTCTTT. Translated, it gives CASSLERQGVEAFF.

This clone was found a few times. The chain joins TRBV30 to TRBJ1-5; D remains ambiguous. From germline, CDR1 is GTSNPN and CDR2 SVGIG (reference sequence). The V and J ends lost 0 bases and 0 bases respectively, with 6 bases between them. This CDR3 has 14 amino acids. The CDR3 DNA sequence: TGTGCCTGGAGTGTAGGCTATAGCAATCAGCCCCAGCATTTT. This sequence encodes CAWSVGYSNQPQHF.

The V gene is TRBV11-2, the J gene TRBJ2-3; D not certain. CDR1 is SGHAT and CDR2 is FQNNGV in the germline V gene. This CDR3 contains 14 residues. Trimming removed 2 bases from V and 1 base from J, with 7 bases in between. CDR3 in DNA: TGTGCCAGCAGCTTACTTAGCCGCACAGATACGCAGTATTTT. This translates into CASSLLSRTDTQYF.

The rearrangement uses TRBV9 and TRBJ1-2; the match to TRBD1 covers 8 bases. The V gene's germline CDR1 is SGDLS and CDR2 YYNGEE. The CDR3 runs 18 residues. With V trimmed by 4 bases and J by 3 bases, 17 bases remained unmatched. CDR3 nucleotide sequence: TGTGCCAGCAGCCTAACTCCCGGGACAGGAGATTGGGACTATGGCTACACCTTC. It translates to CASSLTPGTGDWDYGYTF.

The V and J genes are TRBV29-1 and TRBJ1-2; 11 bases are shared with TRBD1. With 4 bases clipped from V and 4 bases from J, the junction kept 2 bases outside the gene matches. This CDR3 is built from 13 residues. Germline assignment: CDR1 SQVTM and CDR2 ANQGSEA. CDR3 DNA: TGCAGCGTTGGGACAGGGGGCAGCTATGGCTACACCTTC. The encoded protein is CSVGTGGSYGYTF.

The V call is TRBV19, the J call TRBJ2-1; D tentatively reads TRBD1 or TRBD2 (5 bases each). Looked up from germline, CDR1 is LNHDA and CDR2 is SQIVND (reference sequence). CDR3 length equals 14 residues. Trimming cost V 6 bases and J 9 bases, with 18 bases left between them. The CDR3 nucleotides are TGTGCCAGTAGCTCCGGGACCGCGTTCGGTGAGCAGTTCTTC. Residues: CASSSGTAFGEQFF.

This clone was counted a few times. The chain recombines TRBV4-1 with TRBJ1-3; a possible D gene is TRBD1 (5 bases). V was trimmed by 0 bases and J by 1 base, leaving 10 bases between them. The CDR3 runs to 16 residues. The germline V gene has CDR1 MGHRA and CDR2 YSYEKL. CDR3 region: CASSQEAWGSGNTIYF. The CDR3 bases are TGCGCCAGCAGCCAAGAAGCTTGGGGGTCTGGAAACACCATATATTTT.